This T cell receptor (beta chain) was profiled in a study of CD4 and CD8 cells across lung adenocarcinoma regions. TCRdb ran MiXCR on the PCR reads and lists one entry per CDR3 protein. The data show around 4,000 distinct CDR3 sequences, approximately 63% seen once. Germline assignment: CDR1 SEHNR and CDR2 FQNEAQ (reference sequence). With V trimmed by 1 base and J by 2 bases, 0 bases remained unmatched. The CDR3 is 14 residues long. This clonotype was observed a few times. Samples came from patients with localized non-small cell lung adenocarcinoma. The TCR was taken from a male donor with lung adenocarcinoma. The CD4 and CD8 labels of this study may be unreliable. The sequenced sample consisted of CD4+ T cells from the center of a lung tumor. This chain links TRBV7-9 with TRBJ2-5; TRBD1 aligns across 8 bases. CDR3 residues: CASSLGTGQETQYF. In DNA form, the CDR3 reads TGTGCCAGCAGCTTAGGGACAGGGCAAGAGACCCAGTACTTC. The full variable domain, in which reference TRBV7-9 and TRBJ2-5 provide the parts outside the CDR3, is DTGVSQNPRHKITKRGQNVTFRCDPISEHNRLYWYRQTLGQGPEFLTYFQNEAQLEKSRLLSDRFSAERPKGSFSTLEIQRTEQGDSAMYLCASSLGTGQETQYFGPGTRLLVL.